The rows below give T cell receptor beta chains drawn from one sample of a study of CD8 T cells in ankylosing spondylitis. TCRdb recomputed calls from the 5' RACE reads with MiXCR, one row per CDR3 protein. The repertoire holds about 250,000 distinct CDR3 sequences, around 32% seen once, with 4% to 5% in the top ten. Sequenced sample: blood, either unsorted or a sorted T cell fraction (not recorded which). All receptors derive from a male donor with ankylosing spondylitis or in good health (not recorded which). Each CDR3 is given with its conserved first and last residue. The D gene is left open where the match is weak. Clone size is stated in some rows and not others, as once, few, many or a class when expanded.

>TRBV5-6|.|.|TRBJ2-1
TGTGCCAGCAGCTTGGCCCGGAGGAATGAGCAGTTCTTC
CASSLARRNEQFF
>TRBV4-2|few|.|TRBJ2-1
TGTGCCAGCAGCCTCCAGCATGAGCAGTTCTTC
CASSLQHEQFF
>TRBV29-1|many|.|TRBJ2-1
TGCAGCGTGGGGGACGGTTACAATGAGCAGTTCTTC
CSVGDGYNEQFF
>TRBV4-1|.|TRBD1|TRBJ2-1
TGCGCCAGCGGGGGGACCGGGACAGGGCGAAATGAGCAGTTCTTC
CASGGTGTGRNEQFF
>TRBV2|.|.|TRBJ2-7
TGTGCCAGCAGCGAAGGGTCATCCGCCTCCTACGAGCAGTACTTC
CASSEGSSASYEQYF
>TRBV7-9|few|.|TRBJ2-1
TGTGCCAGCAGCTTAGCGCTCACCGACAATGAGCAGTTCTTC
CASSLALTDNEQFF
>TRBV10-3|few|TRBD1|TRBJ2-1
TGTGCCATCAGTGATAGGGACAGGGCCTACAATGAGCAGTTCTTC
CAISDRDRAYNEQFF
>TRBV4-1|few|TRBD1|TRBJ1-2
TGCGCCAGCAGCCAAGTGGGACAGGGTCATAATGGCTACACCTTC
CASSQVGQGHNGYTF
>TRBV20-1|few|.|TRBJ2-3
TGCAGTGCCCCACTAGACGCGCAGTATTTT
CSAPLDAQYF
>TRBV7-9|.|.|TRBJ1-2
TGTGCCAGCAGCTTAGCTCTTTCGACGAGCTATGGCTACACCTTC
CASSLALSTSYGYTF
>TRBV29-1|.|.|TRBJ1-5
TGCAGCGTTGGTCAGGAGCCCCAGCATTTT
CSVGQEPQHF
>TRBV20-1|few|.|TRBJ2-2
TGCAGTGTGATTCCACCCACGAACACCGGGGAGCTGTTTTTT
CSVIPPTNTGELFF
>TRBV6-5|few|TRBD1|TRBJ2-2
TGTGCCAGCAGTTACTCCAAGACAGGGTGGGGCACCGGGGAGCTGTTTTTT
CASSYSKTGWGTGELFF
>TRBV10-3|once|.|TRBJ1-2
TGTGCCATCAGTGAGCCCGGTACTCCCTATGGCTACACCTTC
CAISEPGTPYGYTF
>TRBV27|.|.|TRBJ2-7
TGTGCCAGCAGTCCGACGTCGGCAGGGACGTTGGACGAGCAGTACTTC
CASSPTSAGTLDEQYF
>TRBV5-1|.|TRBD1|TRBJ2-5
TGCGCCAGCAGCTTGTCACAGACAGGGGAGACCCAGTACTTC
CASSLSQTGETQYF
>TRBV20-1|few|.|TRBJ2-7
TGCAGTGCTCGGAGACTAGGAGGCGGCGAGCAGTACTTC
CSARRLGGGEQYF
>TRBV6-6|.|.|TRBJ2-7
TGTGCCAGCAGTTACGCCGCGGACGGCGAGCAGTACTTC
CASSYAADGEQYF
>TRBV5-5|.|TRBD1|TRBJ2-7
TGTGCCAGCAGCTTGGACCAGGGGGCCCTACCTGGCTTGGGGCAGTACTTC
CASSLDQGALPGLGQYF
>TRBV20-1|.|.|TRBJ2-5
TGCAGTGCTAGCAGGCGGATCCAAGAGACCCAGTACTTC
CSASRRIQETQYF
>TRBV12-3/TRBV12-4|once|TRBD1|TRBJ1-1
TGTGCCAGCAGTTTAGGCAGGGGGCAATCGGGTACTGAAGCTTTCTTT
CASSLGRGQSGTEAFF